Sequencing of this TCR beta chain was carried out in a study of graft-versus-host responses after intestinal transplantation. Overall study: Each of the recipients got a multivisceral, liver-intestinal, or isolated intestinal transplant. Recipients were all induced with anti-thymocyte globulin, then given tacrolimus and steroids for 2 to 4 years.

This table comes from immunoSEQ multiplex PCR, and its TCRdb copy is limited to in-frame clones, with some not included. This repertoire shows fewer than 110,000 clones, about nine tenths found once; its top ten account for roughly 0.64%. Comments on this clone: Its antigen is still unknown.

V was trimmed by 3 bases and J by 2 bases, leaving 18 bases between them. Germline lookup yields CDR1 SGHDT and CDR2 YYEEEE. CDR3 size: 16 residues. This specimen consisted of unstimulated CD4+ T cells sorted from spleen or lymph node cells, obtained before transplant. The V call is TRBV5-6, the J call TRBJ2-7; no clear D gene. This clonotype originated in a human donor who was the organ donor for an intestinal transplant. The chain's CDR3 is CASSSGSSPKPYEQYF. The CDR3 coding sequence is TGTGCCAGCAGCTCGGGCTCCTCACCAAAACCCTACGAGCAGTACTTC.